This passage covers 24 T cell receptor beta chains from one sample sequenced in a study of blood T cell repertoires in COVID-19. The table came from immunoSEQ multiplex PCR; TCRdb's copy has only in-frame clones and leaves some out. The sample contains over 200,000 clones, roughly nine tenths of which appear only once. Source material: PBMCs or T cells enriched from blood (not recorded which). These receptors were taken from a human donor in a cohort exposed to, infected with or recovered from COVID-19 (not recorded which). The donor label of this sample is uncertain.

The chain carries TRBV18 and TRBJ2-1; D may be TRBD2 (6 bases). Germline values: CDR1 KGHSH, CDR2 LQKENI. V lost 2 bases, J lost 5 bases, and 13 bases lay in between. This CDR3 is built from 15 residues. The CDR3 DNA reads TGTGCCAGCTCACCAGCAGGGAGGCTTCACAATGAGCAGTTCTTC. It encodes CASSPAGRLHNEQFF.

The chain uses TRBV5-4 and TRBJ1-5; 7 bases fit TRBD1. CDR3 length: 13 amino acids. Germline CDR1 reads SGHNT; CDR2 reads YYREEE (reference sequence). Unmatched junction bases numbered 3, after V lost 3 bases and J lost 6 bases. CDR3 in DNA: TGTGCCAGCAGCTGGGACAGAGGTCAGCCCCAGCATTTT. This gives the protein CASSWDRGQPQHF.

The rearrangement links TRBV9 to TRBJ2-3; 9 bases agree with TRBD2. The CDR3 is 17 amino acids. V lost 3 bases, J lost 0 bases, and 8 bases stayed unmatched. Germline V gene lookup returns CDR1 SGDLS and CDR2 YYNGEE. Written as DNA, the CDR3 is TGTGCCAGCAGCGCACCGTTAGCGGGGGATAGCACAGATACGCAGTATTTT. Its protein is CASSAPLAGDSTDTQYF.

The V and J genes are TRBV9 and TRBJ1-5; 9 positions agree with TRBD1. The CDR3 contains 15 residues. In germline, CDR1 is SGDLS, CDR2 YYNGEE. Losses at the gene ends were 4 bases for V and 6 bases for J; bases not matched to a gene: 8. CDR3 protein: CASSTGTGQGQPQHF. DNA of the CDR3: TGTGCCAGCAGCACCGGGACAGGGCAGGGTCAGCCCCAGCATTTT.

This chain links TRBV29-1 with TRBJ1-1; D might be TRBD1 (6 bases). There are 14 residues in the CDR3. V lost 5 bases and J lost 0, with 13 bases in between. Germline CDR1 reads SQVTM; CDR2 reads ANQGSEA. The CDR3 protein is CSVMTGAMNTEAFF. The CDR3 DNA sequence: TGCAGCGTTATGACAGGAGCTATGAACACTGAAGCTTTCTTT.

The chain uses TRBV19 and TRBJ1-3; 12 bases fit TRBD1. Germline V gene sequence: CDR1 LNHDA, CDR2 SQIVND (reference sequence). The CDR3 runs 15 residues. Trimming at V came to 6 bases and at J to 4 bases, leaving 4 bases not matched to a gene. The CDR3 here is CASRRDRGPGNTIYF. The CDR3 region has the DNA TGTGCCAGTAGGAGGGACAGGGGGCCAGGAAACACCATATATTTT.

The chain uses TRBV18 and TRBJ1-1; D is undetermined. The CDR3 loop spans 14 amino acids. Germline loops: CDR1 KGHSH, CDR2 LQKENI. The V end lost 3 bases, the J end lost 1 base, and 9 bases lay between the germline ends. DNA for the CDR3: TGTGCCAGCTCACCCGAGGAAGGGAACACTGAAGCTTTCTTT. Translated, it gives CASSPEEGNTEAFF.

The chain joins TRBV10-3 to TRBJ1-5; D is undetermined. Trimming removed 2 bases from V and 3 bases from J, with 8 bases in between. The V gene's germline CDR1 is ENHRY and CDR2 SYGVKD. CDR3 length: 14 residues. CDR3 DNA: TGTGCCATCAGTGAGAACAGTTACAATCAGCCCCAGCATTTT. Translation: CAISENSYNQPQHF.

V and J are TRBV5-4 and TRBJ1-1; D remains unclear. CDR1 SGHNT and CDR2 YYREEE come from the germline V gene (reference sequence). V was clipped by 4 bases and J by 7 bases, with 14 bases between them. This CDR3 region has 13 residues. Here the CDR3 DNA reads TGTGCCAGCAGCGCGCGTAGGGAGGTTGAAGCTTTCTTT. Encoded protein: CASSARREVEAFF.

The CDR3 reads CSAGQGADGYTF. CDR3 coding DNA: TGCAGCGCGGGACAGGGGGCAGATGGCTACACCTTC. V and J are TRBV29-1 and TRBJ1-2; 12 bases are a match to TRBD1. Germline V gives CDR1 SQVTM, CDR2 ANQGSEA. The ends lost 7 bases at V and 6 bases at J; junction bases unmatched: 3. The CDR3 has 12 amino acids.

About this clone itself: Other DNA sequences in the same sample also yield this CDR3. The chain is built from TRBV5-1 and TRBJ2-7; D gene uncertain. The CDR3 loop spans 12 amino acids. The germline gives CDR1 SGHRS, CDR2 YFSETQ. V lost 0 bases, J lost 4 bases, and 5 bases lay in between. CDR3 in amino acids: CASSLGQYEQYF. DNA of the CDR3: TGCGCCAGCAGCTTGGGGCAGTACGAGCAGTACTTC.

Concerning this clone: Within the sample, other DNA sequences also encode this same CDR3. The chain joins TRBV5-1 to TRBJ2-5; weak D call: TRBD1 (5 bases). V was clipped by 4 bases and J by 4 bases, with 14 bases between them. Germline values: CDR1 SGHRS, CDR2 YFSETQ. The CDR3 consists of 14 residues. The CDR3 loop is CASSLQGQGETQYF. Written as DNA, the CDR3 is TGCGCCAGCAGCCTGCAGGGTCAGGGAGAGACCCAGTACTTC.

This clone was picked up one time. Other DNA sequences in the sample encode the same CDR3. J is TRBJ2-7 and V is TRBV6-5, with 8 bases lining up with TRBD1. The CDR3 loop spans 15 amino acids. The trim removed 3 bases at V and 2 bases at J, leaving 6 bases unmatched. The germline V gene encodes CDR1 MNHEY and CDR2 SVGAGI. The CDR3 region is CASSYSGTGTYEQYF. CDR3 DNA: TGTGCCAGCAGTTATTCCGGGACAGGAACCTACGAGCAGTACTTC.

The chain uses TRBV25-1 and TRBJ1-2, with a weak D call TRBD1 (5 bases). There are 15 residues in the CDR3. Trimming took 1 base from V and 4 from J, leaving 13 bases between them. The germline CDR1 and CDR2 sequences are MGHDK and SYGVNS. CDR3 region: CASSESGQAVYGYTF. CDR3 bases: TGTGCCAGCAGTGAATCAGGACAAGCTGTCTATGGCTACACCTTC.

The rearrangement joins TRBV9 to TRBJ1-6; 9 bases map to TRBD1. The CDR3 length is 15 residues. The germline CDR1 and CDR2 sequences are SGDLS and YYNGEE. V lost 4 bases, J lost 7 bases, and 6 bases stayed unmatched. The CDR3 nucleotides read TGTGCCAGCAGCTCGCGGGACAGGGTAAATTCACCCCTCCACTTT. Translated: CASSSRDRVNSPLHF.

This rearrangement joins TRBV9 to TRBJ1-3; a weak D match, TRBD1 (6 bases). The V and J ends lost 3 bases and 5 bases respectively, with 21 bases between them. The length of the CDR3 is 17 residues. From germline, CDR1 is SGDLS and CDR2 YYNGEE. The CDR3 region has the DNA TGTGCCAGCAGCGAGGGTGCAGGGGCCTCCCTAAGAAACACCATATATTTT. Its translation is CASSEGAGASLRNTIYF. The full variable domain, with the rest looked up from reference TRBV9 and TRBJ1-3, is DSGVTQTPKHLITATGQRVTLRCSPRSGDLSVYWYQQSLDQGLQFLIQYYNGEERAKGNILERFSAQQFPDLHSELNLSSLELGDSALYFCASSEGAGASLRNTIYFGEGSWLTVV.

The J gene is TRBJ2-6, the V gene TRBV9, with 7 bases identical to TRBD1. Germline CDR1 SGDLS, CDR2 YYNGEE. CDR3 length: 15 amino acids. V gave up 5 bases and J gave up 0 bases; unmatched junction bases: 2. CDR3 nucleotide sequence: TGTGCCAGCAGGCGACAGGGCTCTGGGGCCAACGTCCTGACTTTC. Translation gives CASRRQGSGANVLTF.

V usage is TRBV6-5 and J usage is TRBJ2-7, with TRBD1 as a possible D gene (6 bases). Germline V gene sequence: CDR1 MNHEY, CDR2 SVGAGI. The CDR3 has 12 amino acids. Trimming took off 7 bases at V and 1 base at J, with 8 bases between the two ends. The CDR3 DNA reads TGTGCCAGCACAGGGGTATCCTACGAGCAGTACTTC. This sequence encodes CASTGVSYEQYF.

This rearrangement joins TRBV18 to TRBJ2-2, with D possibly being TRBD1 (5 bases). Germline CDR1 reads KGHSH; CDR2 reads LQKENI. The CDR3 covers 17 residues. Trimming cost V 1 base and J 1 base, with 13 bases left between them. The DNA of the CDR3 is TGTGCCAGCTCACCACTTTCGGACACTGGGAACACCGGGGAGCTGTTTTTT. Translating it yields CASSPLSDTGNTGELFF. Looking up the rest from reference TRBV18 and TRBJ2-2 gives the full variable domain: NAGVMQNPRHLVRRRGQEARLRCSPMKGHSHVYWYRQLPEEGLKFMVYLQKENIIDESGMPKERFSAEFPKEGPSILRIQQVVRGDSAAYFCASSPLSDTGNTGELFFGEGSRLTVL.

Turning to this clone: Other DNA sequences in this sample translate to the same CDR3. J is TRBJ2-7 and V is TRBV5-1, with TRBD1 matching 8 bases. CDR3 length equals 12 residues. Germline CDR1 SGHRS, CDR2 YFSETQ. After removal of 4 bases from V and 6 bases from J, the junction contained 3 bases not matched to a gene. The CDR3 region has the DNA TGCGCCAGCAGCCCCGACAGGGGCGAGCAGTACTTC. Its translation: CASSPDRGEQYF.

The V and J genes are TRBV19 and TRBJ2-5; TRBD2 is a possible D gene (6 bases). Trimming removed 7 bases at V and 5 bases at J, with 17 bases between. Germline V gene data show CDR1 as LNHDA and CDR2 as SQIVND (reference sequence). The CDR3 extends over 14 amino acids. CDR3 coding DNA: TGTGCCAGTACCCCGGGGGTAGGAACCGAGACCCAGTACTTC. As protein: CASTPGVGTETQYF.

This chain links TRBV27 with TRBJ1-5; D gene uncertain. This CDR3 has 15 residues. CDR1 and CDR2 (germline): MNHEY, SMNVEV (reference sequence). V was pared by 5 bases and J by 0 bases, with 11 bases between. Written as DNA, the CDR3 is TGTGCCAGCAGTCCCCGGGGTTCTAGCAATCAGCCCCAGCATTTT. It codes for CASSPRGSSNQPQHF.

The J gene is TRBJ1-2, the V gene TRBV10-3, with 8 bases matching TRBD1. V was pared by 11 bases and J by 8 bases, with 7 bases of the junction left unmatched. Germline CDR1 is ENHRY and CDR2 is SYGVKD. The CDR3 contains 11 residues. The CDR3 reads CASQGEKGYTF. CDR3 coding DNA: TGTGCCTCACAGGGGGAAAAAGGCTACACCTTC.

The chain recombines TRBV24-1 with TRBJ2-5, with D tentatively TRBD2 (6 bases). From germline, CDR1 is KGHDR and CDR2 SFDVKD. The germline V and J ends were trimmed by 6 bases and 1 base, with 17 bases remaining between them. This CDR3 region has 16 residues. The CDR3: CATSLSRDSRQETQYF. CDR3 nucleotides: TGTGCCACCAGTCTTAGCCGGGACTCACGCCAAGAGACCCAGTACTTC.